This T cell receptor beta chain was sequenced during a study of blood T cell repertoires in COVID-19. Across the study: Sources were T cells, B-cell-depleted T cells, or PBMCs; the material itself was cDNA or gDNA.

Sequencing used immunoSEQ multiplex PCR; TCRdb keeps in-frame clones, though not all of them. The sample has 150,000 to 200,000 clones; about 92% are singletons. Seattle patients were enrolled while actively infected and followed longitudinally. The V gene end was trimmed by 5 bases and the J gene end by 5 bases; junction bases not matched to a gene: 7. Germline V gene data show CDR1 as SGHAT and CDR2 as FQNNGV. The CDR3 loop spans 14 amino acids. The sequence derives from a man aged 25 to 40 with COVID-19, enrolled during active disease. The V and J genes are TRBV11-2 and TRBJ2-7, with 9 bases that match TRBD1. Sequencing used peripheral blood. Written as DNA, the CDR3 is TGTGCCAGCAGCAACCGGGACAGGGACCACGAGCAGTACTTC. This sequence encodes CASSNRDRDHEQYF.